The clone carrying this T cell receptor (beta chain) is medium-sized (0.01 to 0.1%) within its sample. Antigen unknown. Method: immunoSEQ multiplex PCR; TCRdb's copy keeps in-frame clones and lacks some. The repertoire holds about 49,000 clones, with approximately 91% as singletons. This record comes from a study of OX40 agonist ivuxolimab in advanced cancers. Overall study context: Subjects had a mean age of around 60 years, with a range of roughly 23 to 79; just over 80% were male. Eligibility rules accepted prior anti-PD-1, anti-PD-L1 or anti-CTLA-4 therapy, and over 35% had some.

Study-level points and caveats: Relative to CD4+, CD8+ T cells held more expanded clones on average. Expanded peripheral T-cell antigen specificity went undetermined.

The clonotype comes from an adult with an advanced solid tumor such as melanoma, head and neck, liver or kidney cancer. Material: CD4+ or CD8+ T cells sorted from blood, obtained in a trial of the OX40 agonist ivuxolimab.

The CDR3 reads CASSLRPPQETQYF. CDR3 DNA: TGCGCCAGCAGCTTGAGACCGCCCCAAGAGACCCAGTACTTC. The chain recombines TRBV5-1 with TRBJ2-5; unclear D gene. Germline CDR1 reads SGHRS; CDR2 reads YFSETQ. V was cut by 1 base and J by 1 base, with 8 bases left in between. The CDR3 covers 14 residues.